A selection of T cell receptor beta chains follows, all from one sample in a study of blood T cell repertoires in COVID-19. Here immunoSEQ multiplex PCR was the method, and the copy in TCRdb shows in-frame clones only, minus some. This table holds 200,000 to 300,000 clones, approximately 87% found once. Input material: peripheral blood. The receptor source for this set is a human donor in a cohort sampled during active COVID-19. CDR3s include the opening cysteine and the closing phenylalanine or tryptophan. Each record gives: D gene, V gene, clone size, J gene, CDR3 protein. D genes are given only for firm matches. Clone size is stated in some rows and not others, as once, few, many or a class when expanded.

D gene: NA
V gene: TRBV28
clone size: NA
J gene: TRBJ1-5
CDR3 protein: CASSPGLNQPQHF

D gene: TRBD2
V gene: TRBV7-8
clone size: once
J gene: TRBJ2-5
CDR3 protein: CASSLNRAGVGETQYF

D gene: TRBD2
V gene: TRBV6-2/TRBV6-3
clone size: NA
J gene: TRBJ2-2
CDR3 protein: CASSYGEGTGELFF

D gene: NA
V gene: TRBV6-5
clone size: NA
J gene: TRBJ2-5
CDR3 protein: CASSSPETQYF

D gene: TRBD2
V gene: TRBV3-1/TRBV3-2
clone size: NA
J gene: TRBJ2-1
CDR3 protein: CASSHSSGGADEQFF

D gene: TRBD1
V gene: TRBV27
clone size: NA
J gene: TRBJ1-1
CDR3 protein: CASRGTVLGGEAFF

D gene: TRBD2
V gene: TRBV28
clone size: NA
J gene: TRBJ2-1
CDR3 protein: CASSGLAGVYNEQFF

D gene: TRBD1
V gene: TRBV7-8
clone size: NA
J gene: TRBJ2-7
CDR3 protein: CASSLVRQGPYEQYF

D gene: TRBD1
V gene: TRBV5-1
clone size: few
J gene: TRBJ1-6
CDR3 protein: CASSFTGEGSPLHF

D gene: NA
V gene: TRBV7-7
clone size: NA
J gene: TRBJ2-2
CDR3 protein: CASSLEIAQGIVTGELFF

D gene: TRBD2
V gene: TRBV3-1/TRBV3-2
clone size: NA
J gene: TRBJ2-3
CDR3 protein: CASSQYSGTSSFRTDTQYF

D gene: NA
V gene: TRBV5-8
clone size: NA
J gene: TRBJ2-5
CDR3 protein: CASSFGFGETQYF

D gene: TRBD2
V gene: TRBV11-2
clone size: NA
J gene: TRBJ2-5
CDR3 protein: CASSQAGELQETQYF

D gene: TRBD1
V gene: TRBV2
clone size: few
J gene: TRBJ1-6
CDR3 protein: CASSTTEGQATNSPLHF

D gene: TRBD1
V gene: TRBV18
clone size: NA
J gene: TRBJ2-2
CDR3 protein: CASSPPVGQGAPGGELFF

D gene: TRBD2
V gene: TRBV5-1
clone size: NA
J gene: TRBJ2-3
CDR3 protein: CASSLTSGGPTDTQYF

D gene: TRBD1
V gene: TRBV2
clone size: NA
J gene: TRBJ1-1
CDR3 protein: CASGEQGAGRTEAFF

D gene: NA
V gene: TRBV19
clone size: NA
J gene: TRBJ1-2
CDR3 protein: CASSAFWGENYGYTF

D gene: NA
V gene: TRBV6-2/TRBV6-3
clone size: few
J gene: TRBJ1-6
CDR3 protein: CASSPQAGSPLHF

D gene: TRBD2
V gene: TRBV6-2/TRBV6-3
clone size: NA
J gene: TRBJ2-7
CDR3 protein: CASSYYQGIAGHYEQYF

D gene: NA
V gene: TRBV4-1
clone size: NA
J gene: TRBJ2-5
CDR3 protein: CASSQVGRGGLEKETQYF

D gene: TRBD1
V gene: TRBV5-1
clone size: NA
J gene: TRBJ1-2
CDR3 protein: CASSPGTDVFGYTF

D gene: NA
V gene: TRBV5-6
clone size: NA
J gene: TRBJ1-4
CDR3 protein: CASSYRVSTNEKLFF

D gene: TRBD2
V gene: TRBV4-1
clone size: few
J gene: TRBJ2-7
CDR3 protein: CASSHGTSGSYEQYF

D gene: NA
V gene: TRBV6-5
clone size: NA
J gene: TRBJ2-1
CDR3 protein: CASSTRRFDEQFF

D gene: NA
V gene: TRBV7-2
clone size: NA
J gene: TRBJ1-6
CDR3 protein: CASSSGVYNSPLHF

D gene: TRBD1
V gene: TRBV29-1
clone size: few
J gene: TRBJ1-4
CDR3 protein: CSVIQGALNEKLFF

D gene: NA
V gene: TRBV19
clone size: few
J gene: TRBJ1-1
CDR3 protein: CASSPQYRTEAFF

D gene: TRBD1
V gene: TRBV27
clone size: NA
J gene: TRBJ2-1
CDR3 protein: CASSPRTGGEGNEQFF

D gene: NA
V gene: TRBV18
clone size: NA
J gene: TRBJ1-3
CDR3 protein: CASSSSQGVGNTIYF

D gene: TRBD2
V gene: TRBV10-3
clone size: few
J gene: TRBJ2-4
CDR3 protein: CARTSGGLAKNIQYF

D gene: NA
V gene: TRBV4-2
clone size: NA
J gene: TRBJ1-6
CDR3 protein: CASSRKLMEDSPLHF

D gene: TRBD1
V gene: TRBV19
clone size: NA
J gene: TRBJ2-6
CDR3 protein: CASSTGQGNSGANVLTF

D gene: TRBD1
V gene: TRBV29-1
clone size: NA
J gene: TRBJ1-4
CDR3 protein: CSVQGATNEKLFF

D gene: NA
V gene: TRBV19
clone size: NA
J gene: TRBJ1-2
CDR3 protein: CAAGWSYTF

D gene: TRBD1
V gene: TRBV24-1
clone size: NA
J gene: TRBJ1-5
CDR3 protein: CATSESGQGGQPQHF

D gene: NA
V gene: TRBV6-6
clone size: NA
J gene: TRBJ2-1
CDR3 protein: CASMSQVTGNEQFF

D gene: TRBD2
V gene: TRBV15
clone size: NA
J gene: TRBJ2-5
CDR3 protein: CATSRGRLAGETQYF

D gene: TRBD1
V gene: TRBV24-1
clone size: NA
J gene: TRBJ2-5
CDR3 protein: CATSDLGTGGQETQYF

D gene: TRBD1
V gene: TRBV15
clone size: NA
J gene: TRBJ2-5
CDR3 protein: CATSRDQVAGGTQYF

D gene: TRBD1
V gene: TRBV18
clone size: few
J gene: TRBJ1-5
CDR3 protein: CASSPGQAYNQPQHF

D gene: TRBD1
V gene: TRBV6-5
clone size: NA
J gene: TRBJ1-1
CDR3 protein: CASARQGRNTEAFF

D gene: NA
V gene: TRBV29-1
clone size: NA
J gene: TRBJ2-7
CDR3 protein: CSVYVRNYEQYF

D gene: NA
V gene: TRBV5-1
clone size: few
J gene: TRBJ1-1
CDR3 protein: CASSLEVGDTEAFF

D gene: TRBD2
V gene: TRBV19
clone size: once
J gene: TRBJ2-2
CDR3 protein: CASSSRGDTGELFF

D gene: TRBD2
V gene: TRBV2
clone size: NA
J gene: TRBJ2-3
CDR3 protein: CAGLAKSTDTQYF

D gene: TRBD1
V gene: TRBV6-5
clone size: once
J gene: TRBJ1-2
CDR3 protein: CAIRDRGYYGYTF

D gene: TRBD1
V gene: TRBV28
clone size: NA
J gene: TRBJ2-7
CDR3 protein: CASSLRQGFYEQYF

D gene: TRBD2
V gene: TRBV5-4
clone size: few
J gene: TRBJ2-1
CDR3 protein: CASSRAGGATEQFF

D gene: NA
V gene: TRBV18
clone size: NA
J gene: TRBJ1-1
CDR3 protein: CASSPPLQGIENTEAFF

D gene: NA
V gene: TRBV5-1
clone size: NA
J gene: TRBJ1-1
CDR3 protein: CASSLGEGDTEAFF

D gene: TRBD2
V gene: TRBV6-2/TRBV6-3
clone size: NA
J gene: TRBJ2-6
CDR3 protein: CASSYSVASGGLPGANVLTF

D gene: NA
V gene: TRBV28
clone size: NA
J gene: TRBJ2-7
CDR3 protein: CASSLNSGPEQYF

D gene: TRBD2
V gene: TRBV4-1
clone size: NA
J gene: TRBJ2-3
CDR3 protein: CASSQKETLAGVPLGYF

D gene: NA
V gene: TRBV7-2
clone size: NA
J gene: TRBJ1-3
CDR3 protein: CASSPQRGFFGNTIYF

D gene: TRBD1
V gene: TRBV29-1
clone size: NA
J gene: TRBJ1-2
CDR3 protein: CSVVGQGVNYGYTF

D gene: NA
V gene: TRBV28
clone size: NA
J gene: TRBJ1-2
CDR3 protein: CASRLTGEPYYGYTF